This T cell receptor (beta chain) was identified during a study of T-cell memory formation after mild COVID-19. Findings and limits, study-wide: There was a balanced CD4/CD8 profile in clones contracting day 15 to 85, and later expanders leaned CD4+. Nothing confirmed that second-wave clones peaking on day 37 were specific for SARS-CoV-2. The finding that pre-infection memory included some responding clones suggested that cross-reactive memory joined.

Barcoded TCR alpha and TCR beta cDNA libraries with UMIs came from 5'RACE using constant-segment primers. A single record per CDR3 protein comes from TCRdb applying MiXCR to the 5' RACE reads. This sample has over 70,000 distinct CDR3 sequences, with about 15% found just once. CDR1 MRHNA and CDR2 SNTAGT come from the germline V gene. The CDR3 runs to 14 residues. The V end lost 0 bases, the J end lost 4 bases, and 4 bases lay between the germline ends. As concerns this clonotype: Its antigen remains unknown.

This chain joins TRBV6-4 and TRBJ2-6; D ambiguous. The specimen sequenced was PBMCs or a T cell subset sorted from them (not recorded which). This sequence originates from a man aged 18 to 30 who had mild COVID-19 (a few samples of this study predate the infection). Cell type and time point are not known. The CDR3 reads CASSDSAGANVLTF. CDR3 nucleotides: TGTGCCAGCAGTGACTCGGCCGGGGCCAACGTCCTGACTTTC.